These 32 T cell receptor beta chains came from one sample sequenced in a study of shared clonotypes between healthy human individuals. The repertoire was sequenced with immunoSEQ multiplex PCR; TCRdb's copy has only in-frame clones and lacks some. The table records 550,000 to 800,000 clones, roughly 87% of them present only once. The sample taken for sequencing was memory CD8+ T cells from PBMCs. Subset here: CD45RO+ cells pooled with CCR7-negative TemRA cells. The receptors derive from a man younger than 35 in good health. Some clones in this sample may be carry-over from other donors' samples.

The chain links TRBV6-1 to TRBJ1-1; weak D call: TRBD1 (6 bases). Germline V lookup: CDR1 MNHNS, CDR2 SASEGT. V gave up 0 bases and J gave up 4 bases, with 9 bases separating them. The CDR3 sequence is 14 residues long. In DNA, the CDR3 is TGTGCCAGCAGTGAAGCCCCAGGGGCCACTGAAGCTTTCTTT. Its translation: CASSEAPGATEAFF.

The CDR3 DNA sequence: TGTGCCAGCAGGGAACTCCGGGACGAAGTCACCGGGGAGCTGTTTTTT. Amino acid sequence: CASRELRDEVTGELFF. The chain links TRBV28 to TRBJ2-2, with D perhaps TRBD1 or TRBD2 (5 bases each). Germline-derived CDR1 and CDR2 are MDHEN and SYDVKM. The CDR3 length is 16 residues. V was pared by 6 bases and J by 4 bases, with 18 bases between.

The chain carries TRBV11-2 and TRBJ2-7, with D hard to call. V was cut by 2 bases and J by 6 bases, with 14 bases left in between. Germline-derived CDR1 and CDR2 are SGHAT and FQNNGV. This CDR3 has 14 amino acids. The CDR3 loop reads CASSLRSRSLEQYF. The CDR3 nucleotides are TGTGCCAGCAGCTTAAGGTCCCGATCCCTCGAGCAGTACTTC. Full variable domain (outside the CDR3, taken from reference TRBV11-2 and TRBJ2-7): EAGVAQSPRYKIIEKRQSVAFWCNPISGHATLYWYQQILGQGPKLLIQFQNNGVVDDSQLPKDRFSAERLKGVDSTLKIQPAKLEDSAVYLCASSLRSRSLEQYFGPGTRLTVT.

The CDR3 coding sequence is TGTGCCAGCAGCGACGGGCTCAGGTACCAAGAGACCCAGTACTTC. This gives the protein CASSDGLRYQETQYF. V is TRBV11-2 and J is TRBJ2-5; D gene unclear. Between the trimmed V and J ends, which lost 5 bases and 0 bases, there was a span of 13 bases. Per the germline V gene, CDR1 is SGHAT and CDR2 is FQNNGV. The CDR3 is 15 residues long.

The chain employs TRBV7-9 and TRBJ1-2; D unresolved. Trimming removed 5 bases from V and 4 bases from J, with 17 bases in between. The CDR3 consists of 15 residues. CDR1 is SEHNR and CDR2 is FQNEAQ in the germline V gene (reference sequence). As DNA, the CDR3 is TGTGCCAGCAGCACAGCAGGTGACCGATTCTATGGCTACACCTTC. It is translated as CASSTAGDRFYGYTF.

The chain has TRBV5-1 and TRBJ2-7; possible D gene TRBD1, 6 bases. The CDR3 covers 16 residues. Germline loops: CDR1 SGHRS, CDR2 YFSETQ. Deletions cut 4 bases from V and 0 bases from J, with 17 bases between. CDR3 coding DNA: TGCGCCAGCAGCCCACAGGGACCGTCGAGCTCCTACGAGCAGTACTTC. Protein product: CASSPQGPSSSYEQYF.

In nucleotides, the CDR3 is TGTGCCAGCAGTGAAGCGTGGACAGGACGAAATCAGCCCCAGCATTTT. Translation gives CASSEAWTGRNQPQHF. This chain links TRBV2 with TRBJ1-5; TRBD1 agrees at 7 bases. The CDR3 is made up of 16 amino acids. Germline CDR1 is SNHLY and CDR2 is FYNNEI. The V gene end was trimmed by 0 bases and the J gene end by 4 bases; junction bases not matched to a gene: 6.

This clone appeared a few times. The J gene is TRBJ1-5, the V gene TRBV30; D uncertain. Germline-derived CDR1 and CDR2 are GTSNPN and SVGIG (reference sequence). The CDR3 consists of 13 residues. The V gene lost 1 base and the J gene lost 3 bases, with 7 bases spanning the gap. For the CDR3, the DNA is TGTGCCTGGAGTGAAGGGAACAATCAGCCCCAGCATTTT. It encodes CAWSEGNNQPQHF.

CDR3 region: CASSTPPVGALGLANFDEQFF. The CDR3 DNA reads as TGTGCCAGCAGCACTCCACCGGTTGGGGCCTTGGGACTAGCGAATTTCGATGAGCAGTTCTTC. The chain couples TRBV9 to TRBJ2-1; 10 bases are shared with TRBD2. This CDR3 has 21 residues. V trimming: 4 bases; J trimming: 8 bases; junction bases outside the gene matches: 27. Germline lookup yields CDR1 SGDLS and CDR2 YYNGEE. Supplemented by reference TRBV9 and TRBJ2-1, the full variable domain reads DSGVTQTPKHLITATGQRVTLRCSPRSGDLSVYWYQQSLDQGLQFLIQYYNGEERAKGNILERFSAQQFPDLHSELNLSSLELGDSALYFCASSTPPVGALGLANFDEQFFGPGTRLTVL.

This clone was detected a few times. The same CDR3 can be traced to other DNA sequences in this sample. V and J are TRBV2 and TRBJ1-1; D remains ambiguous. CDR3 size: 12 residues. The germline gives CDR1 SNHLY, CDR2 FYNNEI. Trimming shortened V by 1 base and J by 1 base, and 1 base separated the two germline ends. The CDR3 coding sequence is TGTGCCAGCAGTGAAGGGAACACTGAAGCTTTCTTT. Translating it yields CASSEGNTEAFF. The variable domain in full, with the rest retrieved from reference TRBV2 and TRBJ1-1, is EPEVTQTPSHQVTQMGQEVILRCVPISNHLYFYWYRQILGQKVEFLVSFYNNEISEKSEIFDDQFSVERPDGSNFTLKIRSTKLEDSAMYFCASSEGNTEAFFGQGTRLTVV.

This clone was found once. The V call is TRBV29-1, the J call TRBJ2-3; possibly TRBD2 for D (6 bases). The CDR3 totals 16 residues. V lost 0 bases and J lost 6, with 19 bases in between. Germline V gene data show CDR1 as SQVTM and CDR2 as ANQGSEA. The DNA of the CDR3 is TGCAGCGTTGAAGATCGTACTAGCCGCCTAGGGGATACGCAGTATTTT. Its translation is CSVEDRTSRLGDTQYF.

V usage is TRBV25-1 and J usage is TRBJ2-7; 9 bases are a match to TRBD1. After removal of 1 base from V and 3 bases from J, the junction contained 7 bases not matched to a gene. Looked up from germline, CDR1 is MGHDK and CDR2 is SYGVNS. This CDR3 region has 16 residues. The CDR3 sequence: CASSELKDRGSYEQYF. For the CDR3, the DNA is TGTGCCAGCAGTGAATTGAAGGACAGGGGCAGCTACGAGCAGTACTTC.

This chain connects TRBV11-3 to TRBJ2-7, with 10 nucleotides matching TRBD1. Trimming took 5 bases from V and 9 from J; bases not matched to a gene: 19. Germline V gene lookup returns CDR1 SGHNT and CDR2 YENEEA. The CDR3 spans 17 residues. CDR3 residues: CASSQEVRDRGKDGQYF. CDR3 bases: TGTGCCAGCAGCCAAGAGGTCCGGGACAGGGGTAAAGATGGGCAGTACTTC.

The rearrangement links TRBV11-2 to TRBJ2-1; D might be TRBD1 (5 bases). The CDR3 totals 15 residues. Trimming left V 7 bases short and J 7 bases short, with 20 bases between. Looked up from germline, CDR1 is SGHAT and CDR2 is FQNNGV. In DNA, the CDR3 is TGTGCCAGCACCCAAAGCTGGGGCGCGAGGAATGAGCAGTTCTTC. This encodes CASTQSWGARNEQFF.

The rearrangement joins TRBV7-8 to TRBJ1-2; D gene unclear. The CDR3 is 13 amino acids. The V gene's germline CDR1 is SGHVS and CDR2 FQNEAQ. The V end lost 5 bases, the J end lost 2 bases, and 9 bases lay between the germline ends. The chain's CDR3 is CASSPRGNYGYTF. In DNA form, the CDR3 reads TGTGCCAGCAGCCCCCGCGGGAACTATGGCTACACCTTC.

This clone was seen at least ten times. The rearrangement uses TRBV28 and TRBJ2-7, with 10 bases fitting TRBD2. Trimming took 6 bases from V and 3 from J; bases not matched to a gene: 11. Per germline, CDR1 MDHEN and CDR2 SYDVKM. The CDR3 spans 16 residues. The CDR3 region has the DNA TGTGCCAGCAGGTGGCGGCATGGACTAGCGGACTACGAGCAGTACTTC. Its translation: CASRWRHGLADYEQYF.

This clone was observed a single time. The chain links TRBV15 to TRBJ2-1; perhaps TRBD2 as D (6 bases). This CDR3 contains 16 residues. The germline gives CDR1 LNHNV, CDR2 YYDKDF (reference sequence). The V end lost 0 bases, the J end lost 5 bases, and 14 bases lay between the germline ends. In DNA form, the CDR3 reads TGTGCCACCAGCAGAGATTGGATTAGCGGCAACAATGAGCAGTTCTTC. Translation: CATSRDWISGNNEQFF.

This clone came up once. The CDR3 DNA reads as TGTGCCAGCAGCCAAGGCCCACCCGGGGAGCTGTTTTTT. It is translated as CASSQGPPGELFF. The gene calls are TRBV14 and TRBJ2-2; D gene uncertain. Germline V gene data show CDR1 as SGHDN and CDR2 as FVKESK. This CDR3 is built from 13 residues. V lost 1 base, J lost 6 bases, and 6 bases lay in between.

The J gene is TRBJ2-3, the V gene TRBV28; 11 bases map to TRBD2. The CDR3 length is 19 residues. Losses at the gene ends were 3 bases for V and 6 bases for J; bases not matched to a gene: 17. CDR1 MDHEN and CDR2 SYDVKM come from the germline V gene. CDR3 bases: TGTGCCAGCAGTTTCCCACTAGCGGGAGAAGTTGTGACGGCTGATACGCAGTATTTT. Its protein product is CASSFPLAGEVVTADTQYF.

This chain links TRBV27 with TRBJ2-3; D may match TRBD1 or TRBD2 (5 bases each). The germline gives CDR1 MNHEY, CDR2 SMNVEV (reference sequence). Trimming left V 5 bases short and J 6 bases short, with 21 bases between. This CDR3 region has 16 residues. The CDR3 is CASSLPRDGLSDTQYF. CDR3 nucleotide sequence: TGTGCCAGCAGTCTTCCCCGGGACGGCCTAAGCGATACGCAGTATTTT.

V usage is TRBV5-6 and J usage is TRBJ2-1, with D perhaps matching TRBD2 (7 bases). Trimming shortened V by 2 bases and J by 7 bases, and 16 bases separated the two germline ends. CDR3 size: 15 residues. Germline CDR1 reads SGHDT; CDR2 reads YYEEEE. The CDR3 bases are TGTGCCAGCAGCTTCCCGGGGGCGGGAGAAAATGAGCAGTTCTTC. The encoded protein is CASSFPGAGENEQFF.

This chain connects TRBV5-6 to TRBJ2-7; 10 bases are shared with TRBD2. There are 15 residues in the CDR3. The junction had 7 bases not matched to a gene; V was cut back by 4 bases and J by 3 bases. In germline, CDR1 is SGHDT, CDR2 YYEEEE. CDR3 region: CASSPSSGSFYEQYF. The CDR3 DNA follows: TGTGCCAGCAGCCCCTCTAGCGGGAGTTTCTACGAGCAGTACTTC.

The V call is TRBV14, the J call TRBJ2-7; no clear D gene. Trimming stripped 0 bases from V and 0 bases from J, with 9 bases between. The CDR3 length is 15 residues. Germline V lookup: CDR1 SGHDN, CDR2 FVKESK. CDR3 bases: TGTGCCAGCAGCCAAGATGGGGATCCCTCCTACGAGCAGTACTTC. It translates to CASSQDGDPSYEQYF.

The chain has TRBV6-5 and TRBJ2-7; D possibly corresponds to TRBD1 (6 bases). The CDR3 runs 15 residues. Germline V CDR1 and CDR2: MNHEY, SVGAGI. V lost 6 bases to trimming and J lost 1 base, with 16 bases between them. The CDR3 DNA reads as TGTGCCAGCAGCTACCAGGACAGCCCGTCCTACGAGCAGTACTTC. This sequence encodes CASSYQDSPSYEQYF.

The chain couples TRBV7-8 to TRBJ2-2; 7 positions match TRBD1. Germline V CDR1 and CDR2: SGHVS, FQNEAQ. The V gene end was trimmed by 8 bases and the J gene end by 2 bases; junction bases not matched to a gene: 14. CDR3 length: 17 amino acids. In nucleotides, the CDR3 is TGTGCCAGCGCAGGGGGACAAAGCGGCCTAAACACCGGGGAGCTGTTTTTT. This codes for CASAGGQSGLNTGELFF.

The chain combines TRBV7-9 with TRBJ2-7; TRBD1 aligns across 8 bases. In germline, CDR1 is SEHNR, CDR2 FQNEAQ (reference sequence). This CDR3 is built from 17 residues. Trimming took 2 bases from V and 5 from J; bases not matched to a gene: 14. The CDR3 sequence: CASSLPKERTGTNEQYF. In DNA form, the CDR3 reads TGTGCCAGCAGCTTACCGAAAGAAAGGACAGGGACCAACGAGCAGTACTTC.

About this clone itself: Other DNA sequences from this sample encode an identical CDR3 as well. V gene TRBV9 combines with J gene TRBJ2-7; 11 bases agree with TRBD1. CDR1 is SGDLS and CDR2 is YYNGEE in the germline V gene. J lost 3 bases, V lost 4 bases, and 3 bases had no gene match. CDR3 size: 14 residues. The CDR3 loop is CASSTGTGGYEQYF. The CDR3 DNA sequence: TGTGCCAGCAGCACCGGGACAGGGGGCTACGAGCAGTACTTC.

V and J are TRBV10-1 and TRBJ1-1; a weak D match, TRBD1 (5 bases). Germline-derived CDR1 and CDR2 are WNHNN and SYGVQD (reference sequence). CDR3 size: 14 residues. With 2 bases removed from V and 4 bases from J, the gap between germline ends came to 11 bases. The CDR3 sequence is CASSEGTGGTEAFF. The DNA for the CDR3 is TGCGCCAGCAGTGAGGGCACTGGGGGCACTGAAGCTTTCTTT.

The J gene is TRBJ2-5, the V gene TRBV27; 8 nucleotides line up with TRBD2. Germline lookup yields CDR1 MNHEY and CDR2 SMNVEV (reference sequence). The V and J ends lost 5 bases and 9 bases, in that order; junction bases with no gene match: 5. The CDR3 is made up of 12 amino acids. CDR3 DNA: TGTGCCAGCAGTCCCCTGCGGGGGGCCCAGTACTTC. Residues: CASSPLRGAQYF.

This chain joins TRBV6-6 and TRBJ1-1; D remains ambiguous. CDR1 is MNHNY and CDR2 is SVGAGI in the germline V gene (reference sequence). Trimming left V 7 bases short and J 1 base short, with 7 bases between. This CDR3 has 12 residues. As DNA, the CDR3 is TGTGCCAGCACGGCGGGGAACACTGAAGCTTTCTTT. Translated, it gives CASTAGNTEAFF.

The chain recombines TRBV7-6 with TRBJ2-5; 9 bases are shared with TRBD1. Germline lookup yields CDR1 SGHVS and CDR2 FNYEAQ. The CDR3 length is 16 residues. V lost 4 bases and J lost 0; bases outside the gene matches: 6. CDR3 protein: CASSWGQGTYQETQYF. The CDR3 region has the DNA TGTGCCAGCAGCTGGGGACAGGGAACCTACCAAGAGACCCAGTACTTC.

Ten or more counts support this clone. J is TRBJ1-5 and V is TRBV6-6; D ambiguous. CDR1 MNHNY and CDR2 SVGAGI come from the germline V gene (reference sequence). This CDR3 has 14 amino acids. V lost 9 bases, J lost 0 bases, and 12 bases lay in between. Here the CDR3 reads CASAGYYSNQPQHF. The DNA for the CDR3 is TGTGCCAGTGCTGGGTACTATAGCAATCAGCCCCAGCATTTT.